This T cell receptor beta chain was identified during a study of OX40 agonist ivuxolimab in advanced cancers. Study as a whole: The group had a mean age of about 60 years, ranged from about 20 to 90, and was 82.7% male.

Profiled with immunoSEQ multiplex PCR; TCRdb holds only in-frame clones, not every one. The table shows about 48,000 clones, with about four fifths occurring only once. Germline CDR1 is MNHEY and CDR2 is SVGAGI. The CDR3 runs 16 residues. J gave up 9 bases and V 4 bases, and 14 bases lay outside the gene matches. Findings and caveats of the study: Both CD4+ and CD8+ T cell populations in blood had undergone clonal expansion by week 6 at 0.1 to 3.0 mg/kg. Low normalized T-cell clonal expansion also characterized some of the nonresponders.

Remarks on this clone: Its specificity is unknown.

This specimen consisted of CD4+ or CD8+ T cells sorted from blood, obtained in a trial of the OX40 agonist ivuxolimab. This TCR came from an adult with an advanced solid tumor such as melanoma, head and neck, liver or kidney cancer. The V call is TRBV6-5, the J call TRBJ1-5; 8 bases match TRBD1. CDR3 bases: TGTGCCAGCAGTTCCCAGGGGGCAGGGAGTCGATCGCCCCAGCATTTT. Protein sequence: CASSSQGAGSRSPQHF.